This TCR beta chain comes out of a study of regulatory dendritic cells for organ transplantation. Sequencing was performed with immunoSEQ multiplex PCR; in TCRdb, only in-frame clones are kept and a portion is missing. This table holds about 34,000 clones, about 89% found once. On this clone: No antigen is known for it.

Trimming left V 3 bases short and J 8 bases short, with 19 bases between. The V gene's germline CDR1 is SGHAT and CDR2 FQNNGV. This CDR3 comprises 15 residues. Overall study findings and caveats: Regulatory dendritic cells appeared to expand memory CD8+ clones less than mature ones.

The sequence was collected from a human donor in good health. Sample: naive CD4+ T cells from blood. This sample's subset: CD45RA+ naive T cells. The gene calls are TRBV11-2 and TRBJ1-2; D may be TRBD1 (6 bases). Here the CDR3 DNA reads TGTGCCAGCAGCTTTTATCGGGGGCCCCAGAGCGGCTACACCTTC. Translation gives CASSFYRGPQSGYTF.